The source of this T cell receptor (beta chain) is a study of shared clonotypes between healthy human individuals (dated by TCRdb to between 2020 and 2021). For the study in its entirety: A few men and two women, aged 18 to 49 years, made up the cohort. Per donor, three plates each were used for CD4 naive and CD4 memory, two for CD8 naive, and one for CD8 memory. Blood TCR repertoires of about five healthy adults were deeply sequenced to estimate repertoire size and the extent of clonotype sharing between individuals. To increase sequencing depth and limit assay-specific biases, different laboratories used diverse techniques to prepare libraries and sequence TCR repertoires. Per donor, leukapheresis produced somewhere between about 0.8 and 9 billion PBMCs. Results and caveats for the whole study, not just this receptor: The small number of donors limited the genetic and exposure-history diversity represented. Estimated clonotype richness was generally larger for naive than for memory subsets. Sampling was restricted to blood, and TCR repertoires in tissues likely differ from the TCR repertoires found in blood. Compared with non-shared clonotypes, clonotypes shared by all four sorted-subset donors had higher generation probabilities. Across a handful of donors, roughly 5% of naive CD4, approximately 3.6% of naive CD8, about 2.3% of memory CD4, and approximately 0.4% of memory CD8 clonotypes were shared. Incomplete sequencing was indicated by rarefaction of sorted-subset datasets, despite the large sequencing depth. Pairwise subsampling led to the expectation that sequencing depth would affect the degree of clonotype sharing among donors.

Using the deep immunoSEQ assay, multiplex PCR amplified TCR CDR3 regions from genomic DNA. Extracted genomic DNA from each cell subset was spread evenly across all wells of several immunoSEQ 96-well plates, with each plate serving as a replicate. For sorted subsets, each replicate PCR was loaded with approximately 190 ng genomic DNA, equivalent to 30,000 or so T cell genomes. The purified libraries were quantified using a Qubit 3.0 fluorometer, sized with a Bioanalyzer 2100, and then quantified again using the KAPA Library Quantification kit. Every immunoSEQ 96-well plate was sequenced on a separate single-read 150-cycle Illumina NextSeq 550 flow cell. Per the source publication's procedure: Because only junctional sequences without quality scores were contained in the immunoSEQ output, filtering matching that applied to full-length reads could not be performed. Sequences were annotated with PyIR, a Python wrapper for IgBLAST v1.9, and V/J genes and CDR3 were assigned using IMGT germline references. Reads with weak V/J assignments (E-value above 1e-6), missing CDR3, stop codons, out-of-frame junctions, or ambiguous translated residues were removed. A V3J clonotype was defined by an identical inferred V gene, J gene, and CDR3 amino acid sequence. Percentage overlap between repertoires was calculated by dividing the number of shared unique clonotypes by the size of the smaller repertoire. Three approaches were used to assess repertoire richness: RTK rarefaction, the Chao1 estimator, and Recon v2.1 estimates of unobserved clonotypes. Generation probabilities were computed with OLGA for all TCRbeta clonotypes obtained by the gDNA method from several donors. Not all clones reach the TCRdb copy of this immuneACCESS table, which keeps in-frame sequences only. Checked studies attribute under half of the gap to unresolved V genes and leave the rest unexplained. That table furnishes V, J and clone size, whereas the DNA furnished D and trimming. For this sample the table gives 1,500,000 or so clones, of which approximately 96% were detected only once. The biggest ten clones account for 1.2% of the sample.

Clipping removes 6 bases from V and 6 bases from J, with 9 as the unmatched junction base count. The CDR3 goes from the cysteine to the phenylalanine over 15 residues. Only the CDR3 region is kept as DNA, spanning 45 bases read in frame from base 1. Reading the germline V gene gives CDR1 SNHLY and CDR2 FYNNEI. Comments on this clone: Its antigen specificity is not known. No much larger clonotype is one base removed from it; base qualities were not supplied.

The donors were healthy, HIV-negative adults who had no recently reported acute infections or vaccinations. All donors were Caucasian adults living in Nashville, Tennessee, USA. CD4+ T cells were enriched by magnetic negative selection, after which naive cells were positively selected on CD45RA and the negative fraction was taken as the memory subset. Blood was collected by leukapheresis, and PBMCs were isolated by Ficoll-Histopaque density gradient centrifugation and then cryopreserved in liquid nitrogen vapor phase. Analytical flow cytometry was used to check the purity and quantity of each magnetically sorted T cell population. From each sorted fraction, genomic DNA was isolated and quantified by UV absorbance on a Nanodrop 2000c.

This sequence originates from a man between 25 and 39 years old in good health. Sequencing was performed on naive CD4+ T cells sorted from blood. Reading the label with the study, this specimen's cell subset or site is: CD45RA+ positively selected. The chain is assembled from TRBV2 and TRBJ2-2; a stretch of 8 junction bases matches TRBD2. For the CDR3, the sequence is CASRGLRGRSGELFF. The DNA sequence is as follows: TGTGCCAGCAGGGGACTTCGCGGGAGGTCCGGGGAGCTGTTTTTT. Reference TRBV2 and TRBJ2-2 proteins supply the regions before and after the CDR3; the full variable domain is: EPEVTQTPSHQVTQMGQEVILRCVPISNHLYFYWYRQILGQKVEFLVSFYNNEISEKSEIFDDQFSVERPDGSNFTLKIRSTKLEDSAMYFCASRGLRGRSGELFFGEGSRLTVL.